The clone carrying this T cell receptor (beta chain) is a singleton in its sample. No antigen is known for it. It was with random hexamers that roughly 0.5 to 1 ug RNA was reverse transcribed. Multiplex immunoSEQ PCR targeted 54 Vbeta and 13 Jbeta TCR beta segments. TCRdb reprocessed the immunoSEQ multiplex PCR reads with MiXCR, giving one entry per CDR3 protein. The sample yields about 120,000 distinct CDR3 sequences, around 94% seen once. This CDR3 is 14 amino acids long. Trimming stripped 4 bases from V and 10 bases from J, with 18 bases between. Per germline, CDR1 MGHDK and CDR2 SYGVNS. The data are from a study of CD8 T cells in Susac syndrome. Study in general: Patients with Susac syndrome were therapy-naive, taking corticosteroids, with some also receiving intravenous immunoglobulin, or taking intravenous immunoglobulin alone at the time their blood was drawn. Study-wide results and limits: The study found that Susac CD8+ clonal expansion peaked in TEMRA cells and active patients.

Sequencing was done on a sample of CD8+ T cells from PBMCs. The sequence was obtained from a human donor with Susac syndrome. V usage is TRBV25-1 and J usage is TRBJ2-3, with D possibly being TRBD1 or TRBD2 (5 bases each). CDR3 nucleotides: TGTGCCAGCAGTGGTTCCGGACGAGGGACGTCGCAGTATTTT. Amino acid sequence: CASSGSGRGTSQYF. Using reference TRBV25-1 and TRBJ2-3 for the parts outside the CDR3, the full variable domain is EADIYQTPRYLVIGTGKKITLECSQTMGHDKMYWYQQDPGMELHLIHYSYGVNSTEKGDLSSESTVSRIRTEHFPLTLESARPSHTSQYLCASSGSGRGTSQYFGPGTRLTVL.